This T cell receptor beta chain was captured in a study of shared T cell receptors in the human thymus. Measured with immunoSEQ multiplex PCR; TCRdb has only the in-frame clones, and not every one. The data hold about 500,000 clones, with about 80% observed a single time. The V and J ends lost 4 bases and 5 bases, in that order; junction bases with no gene match: 16. The CDR3 has 19 amino acids. CDR1 SGDLS and CDR2 YYNGEE come from the germline V gene. This sample was shared with a second study, whose subject was human thymus T cells. That paper adds: Obtained as resections during corrective heart surgery, the thymus tissue was then studied. Both thymic and peripheral blood repertoires showed apparently biased V and J usage. In unrelated individuals, thymic repertoires overlapped highly, according to related research.

The clonotype was recovered from a boy under two years old with a congenital heart defect. This chain joins TRBV9 and TRBJ2-4, with 12 bases matching TRBD2. Sequences were obtained from thymocytes. CDR3 sequence reads: CASSPMTSGSPWGENIQYF. CDR3 nucleotides: TGTGCCAGCAGCCCCATGACTAGCGGGAGCCCCTGGGGGGAAAACATTCAGTACTTC.